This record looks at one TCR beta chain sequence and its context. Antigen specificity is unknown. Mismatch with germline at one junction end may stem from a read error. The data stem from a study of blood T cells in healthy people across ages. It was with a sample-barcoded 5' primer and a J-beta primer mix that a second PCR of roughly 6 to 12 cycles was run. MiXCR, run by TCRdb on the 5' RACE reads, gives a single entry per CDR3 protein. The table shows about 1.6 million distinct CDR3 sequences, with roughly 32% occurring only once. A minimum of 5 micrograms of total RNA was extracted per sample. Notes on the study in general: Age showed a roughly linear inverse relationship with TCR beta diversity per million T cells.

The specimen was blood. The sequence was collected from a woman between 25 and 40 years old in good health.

The CDR3 reads CVSSPQAGVGVAKNIQYF. CDR3 sequence (DNA): TGTGTCAGCTCACCACAAGCGGGAGTGGGAGTTGCCAAAAACATTCAGTACTTC. V usage is TRBV18 and J usage is TRBJ2-4; TRBD2 aligns across 8 bases. Germline assignment: CDR1 KGHSH and CDR2 LQKENI. CDR3 size: 18 residues.